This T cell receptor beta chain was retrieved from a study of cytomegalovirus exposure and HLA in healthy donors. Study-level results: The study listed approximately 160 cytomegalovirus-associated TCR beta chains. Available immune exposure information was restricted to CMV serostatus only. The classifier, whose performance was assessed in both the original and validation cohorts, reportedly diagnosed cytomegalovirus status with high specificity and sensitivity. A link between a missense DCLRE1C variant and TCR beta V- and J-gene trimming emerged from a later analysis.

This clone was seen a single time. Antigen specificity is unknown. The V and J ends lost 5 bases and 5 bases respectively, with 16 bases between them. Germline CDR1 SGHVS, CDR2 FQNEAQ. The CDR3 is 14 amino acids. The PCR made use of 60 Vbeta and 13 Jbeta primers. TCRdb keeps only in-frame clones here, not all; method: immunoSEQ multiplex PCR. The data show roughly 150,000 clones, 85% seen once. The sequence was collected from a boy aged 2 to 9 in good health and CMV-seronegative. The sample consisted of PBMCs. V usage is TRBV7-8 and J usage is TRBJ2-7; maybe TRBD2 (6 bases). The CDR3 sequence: CASSVVSGANEQYF. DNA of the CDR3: TGTGCCAGCAGCGTCGTTAGCGGCGCTAACGAGCAGTACTTC.